The clone carrying this T cell receptor beta chain was observed at least ten times. The antigen is not known. The entry originates in a study of prognosis after radiotherapy for stage I lung cancer. Study in general: Patients with tumors diagnosed as squamous cell carcinoma numbered 7 or 8, and those with adenocarcinoma twelve. Study results and caveats: Once stereotactic body radiation therapy had been given, unique TCR clone counts fell, with a median of approximately 9,600 versus 7,200.

Genomic DNA was subjected to two-round multiplex PCR for amplification of TCR beta CDR3. First-round PCR, the initial amplification, used primers specific to each TRBV and TRBJ gene. TCRdb ran MiXCR on the multiplex PCR reads and lists one entry per CDR3 protein. This sample has tens of thousands of distinct CDR3 sequences; more than 25% occur once, and the top ten carry more than 6.5%. This receptor was identified in a donor over 45 with non-small cell lung cancer. The sample was PBMCs, taken before or after stereotactic body radiation therapy (not recorded which).

CDR3 sequence: CASSYSSPATNEKLFF. The CDR3 coding sequence is TGTGCCAGCAGTTACTCATCTCCCGCAACTAATGAAAAACTGTTTTTT. The genes are TRBV6-2 or TRBV6-3 and TRBJ1-4, with D hard to call. The CDR3 sequence is 16 residues long. Germline assignment: CDR1 MNHEY and CDR2 SVGEGT. V was pared by 0 bases and J by 0 bases, with 8 bases between.